This record looks at one TCR beta chain sequence and its context. Antigen: not known. The entry originates in a study of shared clonotypes between healthy human individuals. Study in general: Three plates were used per donor for CD4 naive, three for CD4 memory, two for CD8 naive and one for CD8 memory. Findings and limits, study-wide: All-four-donor shared clonotypes had higher generation probabilities than non-shared clonotypes did.

The deep-level immunoSEQ assay was used. Per the authors' pipeline: ImmunoSEQ sequences covered only the junction and lacked quality scores; filtering therefore differed. Libraries were prepared by immunoSEQ multiplex PCR; TCRdb keeps only in-frame clonotypes and omits some of them. The D gene and trimming were derived from the DNA, and the V and J assignments and clone size from that table. The sample has roughly 100,000 clones, about 66% seen once. The germline V gene has CDR1 MNHNS and CDR2 SASEGT. The CDR3 contains 18 residues. Germline trimming cut 4 bases from V and 2 bases from J; bases unmatched to any gene: 13.

The source of this sequence is a woman aged 25 to 39 in good health. The chain employs TRBV6-1 and TRBJ2-3; 9 nucleotides align to TRBD2. What was sequenced was memory CD8+ T cells sorted from blood. Subset reported: CD45RO+ cells pooled with CCR7-negative TemRA cells. Here the CDR3 reads CASSVPEFSSGATDTQYF. The CDR3 coding sequence is TGTGCCAGCAGTGTTCCCGAATTTTCTAGCGGGGCCACAGATACGCAGTATTTT.